These T cell receptor beta chains were read from a single sample in a study of blood T cell repertoires in COVID-19. Clones were read by immunoSEQ multiplex PCR, and TCRdb kept only the in-frame ones, dropping some. The sample shows approximately 38,000 clones, 80% to 95% of them seen only once. Specimen: peripheral blood. The receptors stem from a woman of 80 years or more with acute or convalescent COVID-19. CDR3s include the opening cysteine and the closing phenylalanine or tryptophan. A D gene is named only where the DNA matches it firmly. The listing skips clone size in some rows; elsewhere it reads once, few, many or a size class.

v_call	clone_size	d_call	j_call	cdr3_aa	cdr3_nt
TRBV9	.	.	TRBJ2-1	CASSVNIYNEQFF	TGTGCCAGCAGCGTTAACATCTACAATGAGCAGTTCTTC
TRBV20-1	.	.	TRBJ1-2	CSVSTGNYGYTF	TGCAGTGTTAGTACAGGGAACTATGGCTACACCTTC
TRBV7-9	.	.	TRBJ1-4	CASSDNRVFGEKLFF	TGTGCCAGCAGCGATAACAGGGTTTTTGGAGAAAAACTGTTTTTT
TRBV27	once	TRBD1	TRBJ1-5	CASSRGMTGAQPQHF	TGTGCCAGCTCCCGAGGTATGACAGGGGCTCAGCCCCAGCATTTT
TRBV2	.	TRBD1	TRBJ2-3	CASYKTGVDTQYF	TGTGCCAGCTATAAGACAGGGGTAGATACGCAGTATTTT
TRBV30	.	.	TRBJ2-7	CAWSAGVFYEQYF	TGTGCCTGGAGTGCCGGGGTCTTCTACGAGCAGTACTTC
TRBV19	.	TRBD1	TRBJ1-1	CASIRGREAFF	TGTGCCAGTATAAGGGGGCGCGAAGCTTTCTTT
TRBV11-2	.	.	TRBJ1-5	CASSLGGRKPQHF	TGTGCCAGCAGCTTAGGGGGGCGGAAGCCCCAGCATTTT
TRBV5-1	once	.	TRBJ2-1	CASSLAHGEGSTYNEQFF	TGCGCCAGCAGCTTGGCCCACGGTGAGGGTTCGACCTACAATGAGCAGTTCTTC
TRBV2	.	TRBD1	TRBJ2-7	CASSPGQGRYEQYF	TGTGCCAGCAGTCCGGGACAGGGGCGCTACGAGCAGTACTTC
TRBV7-7	.	TRBD1	TRBJ2-1	CASSASSPGQGGEQFF	TGTGCTAGCAGCGCTAGTAGTCCGGGACAGGGGGGCGAGCAGTTCTTC
TRBV9	.	TRBD2	TRBJ2-3	CASSVPLAGGQDTQYF	TGTGCCAGCAGCGTCCCGCTAGCGGGGGGGCAAGATACGCAGTATTTT
TRBV28	.	TRBD1	TRBJ2-2	CASSRGGQGNTGELFF	TGTGCCAGCAGCCGCGGGGGACAGGGGAACACCGGGGAGCTGTTTTTT
TRBV7-2	.	.	TRBJ2-2	CASSMIGVPGELFF	TGTGCCAGCAGCATGATAGGGGTCCCCGGGGAGCTGTTTTTT
TRBV7-9	.	TRBD1	TRBJ2-7	CASSFLGQETSYEQYF	TGTGCCAGCAGCTTCCTAGGACAGGAGACCTCCTACGAGCAGTACTTC
TRBV6-6	.	.	TRBJ1-3	CASRGGPGNTIYF	TGTGCCAGCAGGGGGGGGCCTGGAAACACCATATATTTT
TRBV12-5	.	.	TRBJ1-5	CASGSGQPQHF	TGTGCTAGTGGTTCGGGTCAGCCCCAGCATTTT
TRBV27	once	TRBD1	TRBJ1-3	CASSLRGDRGPGNTIYF	TGTGCCAGCAGTTTACGGGGAGACAGGGGGCCAGGAAACACCATATATTTT
TRBV6-5	.	TRBD1	TRBJ2-1	CASTSVGQGYNEQFF	TGTGCCAGCACTTCGGTGGGACAGGGCTACAATGAGCAGTTCTTC
TRBV18	.	.	TRBJ1-5	CASSPLDSLGSNQPQHF	TGTGCCAGCTCACCACTGGACAGTTTAGGTAGCAATCAGCCCCAGCATTTT
TRBV28	.	.	TRBJ2-5	CASTGLRETQYF	TGTGCCAGCACAGGGTTGCGAGAGACCCAGTACTTC
TRBV5-4	.	TRBD2	TRBJ2-7	CASTLSAGGSYEQYF	TGTGCCAGCACCCTCTCGGCGGGGGGTTCCTACGAGCAGTACTTC
TRBV19	once	.	TRBJ1-4	CASTSGGATNEKLFF	TGTGCCAGTACCTCGGGCGGGGCAACTAATGAAAAACTGTTTTTT
TRBV19	.	TRBD1	TRBJ2-7	CASSIIPGQLYYEQYF	TGTGCCAGTAGTATTATTCCGGGACAGCTGTACTACGAGCAGTACTTC
TRBV3-1/TRBV3-2	.	.	TRBJ2-1	CASSQVEGYNEQFF	TGTGCCAGCAGCCAAGTAGAGGGTTACAATGAGCAGTTCTTC
TRBV28	.	TRBD2	TRBJ2-2	CASSSGTSAYTGELFF	TGTGCCAGCAGTTCTGGGACTAGCGCCTACACCGGGGAGCTGTTTTTT
TRBV20-1	.	.	TRBJ1-2	CSARSPADTF	TGCAGTGCTAGAAGTCCAGCGGACACCTTC
TRBV4-2	.	TRBD2	TRBJ2-5	CASSQDSGLGKETQYF	TGTGCCAGCAGCCAAGATTCGGGACTAGGGAAAGAGACCCAGTACTTC
TRBV7-9	.	TRBD2	TRBJ2-7	CASSLEVGSGRGAYEQYF	TGTGCCAGCAGCTTAGAAGTAGGGTCGGGACGGGGGGCCTACGAGCAGTACTTC
TRBV19	.	.	TRBJ1-2	CASSMGEGPGSYGYTF	TGTGCCAGTAGTATGGGAGAGGGCCCAGGTAGCTATGGCTACACCTTC
TRBV5-4	.	TRBD2	TRBJ2-5	CASSLAGGQETQYF	TGTGCCAGCAGCTTAGCGGGGGGCCAAGAGACCCAGTACTTC
TRBV7-3	.	TRBD2	TRBJ2-3	CASSLIGGWTDTQYF	TGTGCCAGCAGCTTAATCGGGGGGTGGACAGATACGCAGTATTTT
TRBV2	.	TRBD1	TRBJ1-5	CASRGIRGNQPQHF	TGTGCCAGCAGGGGGATCAGGGGGAATCAGCCCCAGCATTTT
TRBV3-1/TRBV3-2	.	.	TRBJ1-3	CASSQQEKGNTIYF	TGTGCCAGCAGTCAACAGGAAAAGGGAAACACCATATATTTT
TRBV7-9	.	TRBD1	TRBJ2-1	CASSSYRGHMYNEQFF	TGTGCCAGCAGCTCCTACAGGGGACACATGTACAATGAGCAGTTCTTC
TRBV5-1	.	.	TRBJ2-7	CASSQIGGEQYF	TGCGCCAGCAGCCAGATAGGGGGCGAGCAGTACTTC
TRBV19	.	.	TRBJ1-5	CASSTRVSNQPQHF	TGTGCCAGTAGTACCCGGGTGAGCAATCAGCCCCAGCATTTT
TRBV7-8	.	.	TRBJ1-1	CASSLAGEYTEAFF	TGTGCCAGCAGCTTAGCGGGAGAGTACACTGAAGCTTTCTTT
TRBV6-6	once	TRBD1	TRBJ2-1	CASSLLDRVSEQFF	TGTGCCAGCAGTTTATTGGACAGGGTTAGTGAGCAGTTCTTC
TRBV7-3	.	.	TRBJ2-7	CASSLTGGGGYEQYF	TGTGCCAGCAGCTTAACCGGGGGCGGGGGCTACGAGCAGTACTTC
TRBV30	.	TRBD2	TRBJ2-6	CAWSGWELAGGPGANVLTF	TGTGCCTGGAGTGGGTGGGAACTAGCGGGGGGGCCTGGGGCCAACGTCCTGACTTTC
TRBV3-1/TRBV3-2	.	TRBD2	TRBJ2-1	CASSQRTSGGDEQFF	TGTGCCAGCAGCCAGAGGACTAGCGGGGGCGATGAGCAGTTCTTC